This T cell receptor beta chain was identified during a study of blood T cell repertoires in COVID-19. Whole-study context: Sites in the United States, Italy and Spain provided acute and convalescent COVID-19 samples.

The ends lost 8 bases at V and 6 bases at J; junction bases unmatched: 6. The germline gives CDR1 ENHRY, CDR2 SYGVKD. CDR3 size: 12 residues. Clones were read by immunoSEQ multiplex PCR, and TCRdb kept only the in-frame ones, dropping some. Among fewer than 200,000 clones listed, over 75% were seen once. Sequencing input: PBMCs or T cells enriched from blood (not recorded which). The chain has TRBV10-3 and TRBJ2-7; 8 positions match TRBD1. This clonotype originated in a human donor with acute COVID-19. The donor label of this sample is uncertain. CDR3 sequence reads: CAIDRGAGEQYF. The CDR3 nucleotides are TGTGCCATCGACAGGGGAGCGGGCGAGCAGTACTTC.